The present entry profiles one T cell receptor beta chain with its context. These data belong to a study of T cell changes during pregnancy in multiple sclerosis. Using immunoSEQ multiplex PCR, the repertoire was profiled, and TCRdb retains in-frame clones only, with some absent. The sample consists of about 75,000 clones, around 94% of them appearing once. This CDR3 spans 15 amino acids. Germline V CDR1 and CDR2: SNHLY, FYNNEI. Trimming removed 9 bases from V and 4 bases from J; junction bases left unmatched: 11. The TCR originated in a female donor with multiple sclerosis, enrolled in a pregnancy study. The specimen comprised CD4+ T cells from peripheral blood mononuclear cells, sampled after pregnancy. This rearrangement joins TRBV2 to TRBJ1-2, with 10 bases matching TRBD1. The chain's CDR3 is CARNSGTGVPYGYTF. The CDR3 DNA reads TGTGCCAGGAACTCCGGGACAGGGGTCCCCTATGGCTACACCTTC. Together with reference TRBV2 and TRBJ1-2, the CDR3 gives the full variable domain: EPEVTQTPSHQVTQMGQEVILRCVPISNHLYFYWYRQILGQKVEFLVSFYNNEISEKSEIFDDQFSVERPDGSNFTLKIRSTKLEDSAMYFCARNSGTGVPYGYTFGSGTRLTVV.